These 5 T cell receptor beta chains were all obtained from the same sample, sequenced in a study of cytomegalovirus exposure and HLA in healthy donors (dated by TCRdb to about 2017). Libraries came from the immunoSEQ multiplex PCR assay. As stored in TCRdb, this immuneACCESS dataset retains in-frame rearrangements with V and J assigned. A fraction of the clones does not appear; measured against another copy, unresolved V genes explain less than half of the discrepancy, and the remainder lacks a known reason. Counted in this sample were about 220,000 clones; about nine tenths of them appeared once. The top ten constitute 1% to 1.2% of the sample. Input material: PBMCs. The receptors were gathered from a woman between 18 and 29 years old in good health and CMV-seronegative.

The rearrangement joins TRBV6-1 to TRBJ1-1; no definite D call. The length of the CDR3 is 11 residues. From germline, CDR1 is MNHNS and CDR2 SASEGT. The ends were cut back, 6 bases at V and 7 bases at J, with 9 bases in the middle. This CDR3 is CASRINYEAFF. The CDR3 DNA follows: TGTGCCAGCAGAATAAATTATGAAGCTTTCTTT.

This sequence joins TRBV29-1 and TRBJ1-5; D perhaps matches TRBD1 (6 bases). CDR3 size: 15 residues. Trimming pared 2 bases from V and 5 bases from J, leaving 16 bases between. Looked up from germline, CDR1 is SQVTM and CDR2 is ANQGSEA. CDR3 amino acids: CSVETGRGGDQPQHF. CDR3 DNA: TGCAGCGTTGAAACCGGGCGGGGGGGCGATCAGCCCCAGCATTTT.

The chain couples TRBV27 to TRBJ2-1; TRBD1 matches 8 bases. CDR3 length: 14 residues. Germline trimming cut 6 bases from V and 11 bases from J; bases unmatched to any gene: 12. CDR1 and CDR2 (germline): MNHEY, SMNVEV (reference sequence). The CDR3 bases are TGTGCCAGCAGCATTTCGACAGGGGTTGTGCAGCAGTTCTTC. It encodes CASSISTGVVQQFF.

The chain couples TRBV5-1 to TRBJ1-3; no clear D. V was cut by 0 bases and J by 0 bases, with 13 bases left in between. The length of the CDR3 is 17 residues. Germline V gene sequence: CDR1 SGHRS, CDR2 YFSETQ. The CDR3 DNA sequence: TGCGCCAGCAGCTTGGGACACAGCGGCGGCTCTGGAAACACCATATATTTT. Translated, it gives CASSLGHSGGSGNTIYF.

The chain recombines TRBV5-4 with TRBJ2-5; 8 bases match TRBD1. V shed 5 bases, J shed 1 base, and the junction held 16 bases outside the gene matches. CDR1 is SGHNT, CDR2 YYREEE, per germline (reference sequence). There are 18 residues in the CDR3. The CDR3 sequence is CASSRESRTGLFQETQYF. In DNA form, the CDR3 reads TGTGCCAGCAGTCGAGAGAGTAGGACAGGGTTATTCCAAGAGACCCAGTACTTC.